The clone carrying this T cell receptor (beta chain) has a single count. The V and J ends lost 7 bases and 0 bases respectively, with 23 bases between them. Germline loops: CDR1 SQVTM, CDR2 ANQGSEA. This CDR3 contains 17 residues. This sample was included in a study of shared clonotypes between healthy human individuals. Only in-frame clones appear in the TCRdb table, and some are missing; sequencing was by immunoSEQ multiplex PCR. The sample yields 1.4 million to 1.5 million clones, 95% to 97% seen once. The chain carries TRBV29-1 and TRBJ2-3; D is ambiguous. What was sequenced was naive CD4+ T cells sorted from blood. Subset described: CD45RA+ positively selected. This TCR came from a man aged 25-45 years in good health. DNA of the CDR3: TGCAGCGGCTCCCCACGGGCCTTCAAGGCTAGCACAGATACGCAGTATTTT. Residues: CSGSPRAFKASTDTQYF.